The present T cell receptor (beta chain) was sequenced within a study of cytomegalovirus exposure and HLA in healthy donors. For the study at large: The approximately 710 first-cohort repertoires and the 95 to 150 validation repertoires shared the same platform, a later analysis reported. General study points: Subsequent analysis showed first-cohort TCR clusters tending to co-occur in 120 validation repertoires. Investigators reported 164 TCR beta chains as tied to cytomegalovirus. Confirmation was obtained in vitro that three CMV-associated chains are specific for CMV antigens.

This clone was counted a single time. What it recognizes is unknown. Profiling relied on immunoSEQ multiplex PCR, and the TCRdb table lists in-frame clones only, not all of them. This sample yields about 130,000 clones, of which roughly 87% are seen a single time; 0.95% to 1.5% belongs to the top ten. CDR3 length equals 14 residues. V lost 5 bases to trimming and J lost 5 bases, with 13 bases between them. Germline V gene lookup returns CDR1 SNHLY and CDR2 FYNNEI. The receptor's source is a woman aged 18-29 years in good health and CMV-seronegative. The sample was PBMCs. J is TRBJ2-1 and V is TRBV2, with D perhaps matching TRBD2 (5 bases). The DNA for the CDR3 is TGTGCCAGCAGTACCCATACTAGAGACAATGAGCAGTTCTTC. Protein sequence: CASSTHTRDNEQFF.